This T cell receptor (beta chain) was found in a study of T cells in Graves' hyperthyroidism and ophthalmopathy. Notes on the study in general: Most thyroid-expanded clonotypes above 0.001 were also found in blood. Patients with ophthalmopathy were separated from those with stable hyperthyroidism by a 13 V-J model.

The study included ophthalmopathy patients with Clinical Activity Score at least 3, NOSPECS grade at least 4 and duration under 3 months. Each diagnosis drew on symptoms, thyroxine, TRAb, thyroid ultrasound and orbital computed tomography findings. What was amplified from RNA transcripts were TCR beta CDR3 regions. An initial round of RT-PCR targeting the TCR CDR3 relied on the HTBI primer set. One entry per CDR3 protein, called by TCRdb with MiXCR from the multiplex PCR reads. Found here are fewer than 500,000 distinct CDR3 sequences, about 15% of them singletons; the top ten hold approximately 13%. In this sample, this clonotype turned up many times. Antigen specificity is unknown. This CDR3 contains 13 residues. CDR1 is MNHNY and CDR2 is SVGAGI in the germline V gene (reference sequence). Trimming cost V 2 bases and J 3 bases, with 8 bases left between them.

The clonotype comes from a man aged 18 to 30 with Graves' ophthalmopathy. The rearrangement links TRBV6-6 to TRBJ2-7; no firm D call. The sample consisted of blood. Here the CDR3 DNA reads TGTGCCAGCAGTTACGGCCTGATCTACGAGCAGTACTTC. Translating gives CASSYGLIYEQYF.